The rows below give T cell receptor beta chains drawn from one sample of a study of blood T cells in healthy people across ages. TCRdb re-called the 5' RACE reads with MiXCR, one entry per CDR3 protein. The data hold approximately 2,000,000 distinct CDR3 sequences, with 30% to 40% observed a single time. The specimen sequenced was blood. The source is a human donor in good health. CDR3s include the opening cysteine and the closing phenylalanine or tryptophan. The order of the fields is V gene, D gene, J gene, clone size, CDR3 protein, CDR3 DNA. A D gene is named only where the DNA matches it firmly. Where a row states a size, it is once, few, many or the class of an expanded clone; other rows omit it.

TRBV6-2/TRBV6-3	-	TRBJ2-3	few	CASSPRDADTQYF	TGTGCCAGCAGCCCCAGAGACGCAGATACGCAGTATTTT
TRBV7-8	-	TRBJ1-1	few	CASSLWAIQVMNTEAFF	TGTGCCAGCAGCCTCTGGGCAATACAGGTCATGAACACTGAAGCTTTCTTT
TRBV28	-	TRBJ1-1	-	CASSSTGGRTEAFF	TGTGCCAGCAGTTCCACGGGGGGTAGGACTGAAGCTTTCTTT
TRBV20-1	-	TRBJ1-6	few	CSAIVRQGTLHF	TGCAGTGCTATAGTAAGGCAGGGAACCCTCCACTTT
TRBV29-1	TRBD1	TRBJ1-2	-	CSVEESGGRGYGYTF	TGCAGCGTTGAAGAATCAGGGGGCAGGGGCTATGGCTACACCTTC
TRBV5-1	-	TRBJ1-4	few	CASSFSTNEKLFF	TGCGCCAGCAGCTTTTCGACTAATGAAAAACTGTTTTTT
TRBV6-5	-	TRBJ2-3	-	CASSYRAEPDDTQYF	TGTGCCAGCAGTTATCGGGCGGAACCCGACGATACGCAGTATTTT
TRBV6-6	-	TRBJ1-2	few	CASSYVSQGYTF	TGTGCCAGCAGTTACGTATCACAGGGTTACACCTTC
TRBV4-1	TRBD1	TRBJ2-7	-	CASSQGTALATYEQYF	TGCGCCAGCAGCCAGGGGACAGCCCTAGCCACCTACGAGCAGTACTTC
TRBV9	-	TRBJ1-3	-	CASDRGGGPGNTIYF	TGTGCCAGCGATCGCGGAGGGGGGCCAGGAAACACCATATATTTT
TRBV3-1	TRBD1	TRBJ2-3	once	CVSSHLIRDRVTDTQYF	TGTGTCAGCAGCCATTTAATCCGGGACAGGGTCACAGATACGCAGTATTTT
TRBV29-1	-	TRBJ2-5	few	CSVKVSQETQYF	TGCAGCGTCAAGGTATCCCAAGAGACCCAGTACTTC
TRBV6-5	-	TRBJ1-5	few	CASTGGIDQPQHF	TGTGCCAGCACTGGAGGGATCGATCAGCCCCAGCATTTT
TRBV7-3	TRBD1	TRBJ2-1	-	CASSLRQGVVNEQFF	TGTGCCAGCAGCCTTAGACAGGGGGTAGTTAATGAGCAGTTCTTT
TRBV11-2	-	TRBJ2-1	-	CASSLVCHRQSGDEQFF	TGTGCCAGCAGCTTAGTGTGTCATCGGCAATCAGGGGATGAGCAGTTCTTC
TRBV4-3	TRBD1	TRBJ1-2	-	CASSQDPPTTGANYGYTF	TGCGCCAGCAGCCAAGATCCCCCCACGACAGGGGCCAACTATGGCTACACCTTC
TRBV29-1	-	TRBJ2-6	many	CSAQISGANVLTF	TGCAGCGCACAGATCTCTGGGGCCAACGTCCTGACTTTC
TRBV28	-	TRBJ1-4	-	CASSSTGFLDEKLFF	TGTGCCAGCAGCTCTACAGGGTTTTTAGATGAAAAACTGTTTTTT
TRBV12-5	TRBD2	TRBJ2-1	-	CASGLVSDLLAAPYNEQFF	TGTGCTAGTGGTTTGGTAAGCGACCTTCTAGCGGCCCCCTACAATGAGCAGTTCTTC
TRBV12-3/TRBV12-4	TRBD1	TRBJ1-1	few	CASSRQGVATEAFF	TGTGCCAGCAGTCGACAGGGCGTTGCCACTGAAGCTTTCTTT
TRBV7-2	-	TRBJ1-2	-	CASSLDQGTYGYTF	TGTGCCAGCAGCTTAGATCAGGGCACCTATGGCTACACCTTC
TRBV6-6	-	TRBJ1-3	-	CASSYSTTNSGNTIYF	TGTGCCAGCAGTTACTCCACCACTAACTCTGGAAACACCATATATTTT
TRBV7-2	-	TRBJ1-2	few	CASSLAPGTEFYGYTF	TGTGCCAGCAGCTTAGCCCCGGGCACGGAATTCTATGGCTACACCTTC
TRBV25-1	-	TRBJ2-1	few	CASSEDDGFQDNEQFF	TGTGCCAGCAGTGAAGATGACGGGTTTCAAGACAATGAGCAGTTCTTC
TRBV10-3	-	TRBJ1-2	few	CAISVDFEQGYTF	TGTGCCATCAGCGTGGACTTTGAACAAGGCTACACCTTC
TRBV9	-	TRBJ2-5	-	CASSTHAGTQEAQYF	TGTGCCAGCAGCACTCATGCCGGGACACAAGAGGCCCAGTACTTC
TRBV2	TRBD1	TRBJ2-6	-	CASSVDRVSSGANVLTF	TGTGCCAGCAGTGTTGACAGGGTATCGTCTGGGGCCAACGTCCTGACTTTC
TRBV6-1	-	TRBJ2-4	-	CASSEWAFDLAKNIQYF	TGTGCCAGCAGTGAATGGGCCTTCGACTTAGCCAAAAACATTCAGTACTTC
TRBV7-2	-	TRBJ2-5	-	CASSLLGLEGETQYF	TGTGCCAGCAGCTTACTGGGGTTAGAGGGAGAGACCCAGTACTTC
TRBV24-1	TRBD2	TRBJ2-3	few	CATSDPPGLATDTQYF	TGTGCCACCAGTGATCCGCCCGGACTAGCGACAGATACGCAGTATTTT
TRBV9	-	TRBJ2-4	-	CAGSVWGDKNIQYF	TGTGCCGGCAGCGTATGGGGTGACAAAAACATTCAGTACTTC
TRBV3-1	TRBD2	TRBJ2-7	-	CASSQVLAGVDEQYF	TGTGCCAGCAGCCAAGTGCTCGCGGGGGTCGACGAGCAGTACTTC
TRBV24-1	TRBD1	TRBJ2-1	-	CATRGTGFYNEQFF	TGTGCCACCAGGGGGACAGGGTTCTACAATGAGCAGTTCTTC
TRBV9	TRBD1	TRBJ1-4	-	CASSIGGQGANEKLFF	TGTGCCAGCAGCATAGGAGGTCAGGGGGCTAATGAAAAACTGTTTTTT
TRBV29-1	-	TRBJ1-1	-	CSVRPPGAEAFF	TGCAGCGTCAGACCGCCGGGGGCTGAAGCTTTCTTT
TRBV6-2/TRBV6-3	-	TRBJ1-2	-	CASSYRFGYTF	TGTGCCAGCAGTTACAGGTTCGGCTACACCTTC
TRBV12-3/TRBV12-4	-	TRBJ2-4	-	CASSLALTGVDIQYF	TGTGCCAGCAGTTTAGCCCTGACAGGAGTCGACATTCAGTACTTC